These 10 T cell receptor beta chains were sequenced from one sample in a study of T cells in localized non-small cell lung cancer. TCRdb's copy holds only in-frame clones and misses some; the assay was immunoSEQ multiplex PCR. The data hold some 900 clones, with 25% to 30% observed a single time. The sequencing used normal lung tissue next to the tumor, collected before any cancer treatment. The receptors derive from a man aged 40 to 75 with stage II lung adenocarcinoma.

This clone showed up just once. DNA of the CDR3: TGTGCCAGCAGCGCATACACAGATACGCAGTATTTT. Residues: CASSAYTDTQYF. The chain uses TRBV9 and TRBJ2-3; no clear D gene. The CDR3 sequence is 12 residues long. The germline CDR1 and CDR2 sequences are SGDLS and YYNGEE. Trimming cost V 3 bases and J 2 bases, with 4 bases left between them.

Only a few counts were recorded for this clone. The V call is TRBV11-3, the J call TRBJ1-1; TRBD1 matches at 7 bases. Germline CDR1 and CDR2: SGHNT and YENEEA. The CDR3 loop spans 18 amino acids. J lost 6 bases, V lost 3 bases, and 19 bases had no gene match. The chain's CDR3 is CASSFSPSGTVILAEAFF. CDR3 in DNA: TGTGCCAGCAGCTTTAGCCCCTCCGGGACAGTTATACTGGCTGAAGCTTTCTTT.

This clone was seen more than once but under ten times. The chain links TRBV9 to TRBJ1-2, with D possibly being TRBD1 (6 bases). V shed 2 bases and J shed 4 bases, with 18 bases lying between them. Germline CDR1 and CDR2: SGDLS and YYNGEE. The CDR3 consists of 16 residues. The CDR3 region has the DNA TGTGCCAGCAGCGTGTTGGGCACAGGGTCAGGCTATGGCTACACCTTC. Translated, it gives CASSVLGTGSGYGYTF.

In its sample, this clone is large. CDR3 protein: CASSFSGTSGSGRDNEQFF. For the CDR3, the DNA is TGTGCCAGCAGCTTCTCCGGGACTAGCGGGTCAGGGCGGGACAATGAGCAGTTCTTC. The V and J genes are TRBV11-3 and TRBJ2-1; TRBD2 aligns across 12 bases. J lost 5 bases, V lost 3 bases, and 14 bases had no gene match. Germline-derived CDR1 and CDR2 are SGHNT and YENEEA. This CDR3 spans 19 amino acids.

This chain links TRBV7-4 with TRBJ2-7; D possibly matches TRBD1 or TRBD2 (5 bases each). Per the germline V gene, CDR1 is SGHVT and CDR2 is SQSDAQ. V shed 8 bases and J shed 5 bases, with 16 bases lying between them. This CDR3 is built from 13 residues. The DNA for the CDR3 is TGTGCCAGCTCCCGTGGGGGTCCGAACGAGCAGTACTTC. This sequence encodes CASSRGGPNEQYF.

This clone has a handful of counts. The chain is built from TRBV9 and TRBJ2-5; TRBD1 matches at 11 bases. Germline V gene lookup returns CDR1 SGDLS and CDR2 YYNGEE. The CDR3 has 15 amino acids. V shed 5 bases, J shed 5 bases, and the junction held 8 bases outside the gene matches. The CDR3 DNA sequence: TGTGCCAGCAGTGAAAGGACAGGGGGCGGGGAGACCCAGTACTTC. Its protein is CASSERTGGGETQYF.

The chain has TRBV6-8 and TRBJ2-7; 8 bases are a match to TRBD1. CDR3 length: 14 amino acids. Germline trimming cut 7 bases from V and 2 bases from J; bases unmatched to any gene: 7. CDR1 and CDR2 (germline): MNHGY, SAAAGT. Here the CDR3 reads CASISGGAAYEQYF. The CDR3 nucleotides are TGTGCCAGCATTTCAGGGGGCGCGGCCTACGAGCAGTACTTC.

This clone was observed a handful of times. The J gene is TRBJ2-6, the V gene TRBV14; 7 bases match TRBD2. Germline V gene sequence: CDR1 SGHDN, CDR2 FVKESK. Trimming cost V 4 bases and J 0 bases; bases outside gene matches: 0. CDR3 length equals 15 residues. The CDR3: CASSPSGSGANVLTF. The CDR3 nucleotides are TGTGCCAGCAGCCCTAGCGGCTCTGGGGCCAACGTCCTGACTTTC.

The table lists this clone with a few counts. This rearrangement joins TRBV7-1 to TRBJ1-3; D uncertain. TRBV7-1 is reported as an ORF; its role is uncertain. This CDR3 is 13 amino acids long. Trimming took off 4 bases at V and 2 bases at J, with 6 bases between the two ends. The chain's CDR3 is CASSLVAGNTIYF. In DNA form, the CDR3 reads TGTGCCAGCAGCTTAGTTGCTGGAAACACCATATATTTT.

The genes are TRBV15 and TRBJ1-1, with unresolved D. CDR3 length: 14 amino acids. The germline V gene encodes CDR1 LNHNV and CDR2 YYDKDF (reference sequence). V was cut by 0 bases and J by 4 bases, with 9 bases left in between. The CDR3 DNA follows: TGTGCCACCAGCAGAGATTTGGCGGGCACTGAAGCTTTCTTT. Translating gives CATSRDLAGTEAFF.